Sequencing of this T cell receptor (beta chain) was carried out in a study of blood T cell repertoires in COVID-19. Study at large: Sites across the United States, Italy and Spain contributed samples from acute and convalescent COVID-19.

CDR3 length: 13 amino acids. CDR1 LGHDT and CDR2 YNNKEL come from the germline V gene (reference sequence). Trimming cost V 1 base and J 4 bases, with 7 bases left between them. Original methodology: Estimated nucleated cell counts came from reference gene primer amplification. The table came from immunoSEQ multiplex PCR; TCRdb's copy has only in-frame clones and leaves some out. V, J and clone size were drawn from that table, and D and trimming were deduced from the DNA. The sample consists of roughly 300,000 clones, around 87% of them appearing once. The origin of this receptor is a woman aged 40-49 years who had recovered from COVID-19. The rearrangement joins TRBV3-1 (or the pseudogene TRBV3-2) to TRBJ1-1; D ambiguous. The sequenced material came from peripheral blood. In DNA form, the CDR3 reads TGTGCCAGCAGCCAAGCTATTTTCACTGAAGCTTTCTTT. Its protein product is CASSQAIFTEAFF.